Presented here are 32 T cell receptor beta chains from one specimen sequenced in a study of T cells after yellow fever vaccination. One entry per CDR3 protein, called by TCRdb with MiXCR from the 5' RACE reads. The sample has approximately 580,000 distinct CDR3 sequences; around a sixth are singletons. This specimen was PBMCs, taken 5 to 6 days after the first yellow fever vaccination. These receptors were taken from a man aged 18 to 30 who received the YFV17D yellow fever vaccine.

J is TRBJ2-7 and V is TRBV5-1; possibly TRBD1 for D (5 bases). This CDR3 is built from 14 residues. Germline-derived CDR1 and CDR2 are SGHRS and YFSETQ. V was shortened by 1 base and J by 2 bases, with 10 bases between the two germline ends. CDR3 sequence: CASSLIARAYEQYF. CDR3 coding DNA: TGCGCCAGCAGCTTGATAGCCAGGGCCTACGAGCAGTACTTC. The entire variable domain, with the rest obtained from reference TRBV5-1 and TRBJ2-7, is as follows: KAGVTQTPRYLIKTRGQQVTLSCSPISGHRSVSWYQQTPGQGLQFLFEYFSETQRNKGNFPGRFSGRQFSNSRSEMNVSTLELGDSALYLCASSLIARAYEQYFGPGTRLTVT.

The sample holds a few counts of this clonotype. The V and J genes are TRBV20-1 and TRBJ2-3; D is unclear. The CDR3 contains 14 residues. The V gene's germline CDR1 is DFQATT and CDR2 SNEGSKA (reference sequence). Deletions cut 3 bases from V and 2 bases from J, with 12 bases between. The CDR3 sequence: CSARAGSLTDTQYF. CDR3 in DNA: TGCAGTGCTAGGGCTGGATCGCTCACAGATACGCAGTATTTT.

The gene calls are TRBV6-5 and TRBJ2-5, with no clear D. Germline V gene sequence: CDR1 MNHEY, CDR2 SVGAGI. The CDR3 runs 13 residues. V was shortened by 0 bases and J by 4 bases, with 6 bases between the two germline ends. The CDR3 DNA reads TGTGCCAGCAGTTACTCGTATTTAGAGACCCAGTACTTC. It is translated as CASSYSYLETQYF.

This clonotype came up a few times. V gene TRBV15 combines with J gene TRBJ2-2; D gene ambiguous. In germline, CDR1 is LNHNV, CDR2 YYDKDF (reference sequence). The CDR3 loop spans 15 amino acids. V lost 6 bases, J lost 7 bases, and 18 bases lay in between. CDR3: CATSPTSYVYGELFF. The CDR3 DNA is TGTGCCACCAGTCCGACTTCATACGTCTACGGGGAGCTGTTTTTT.

This clonotype was observed a handful of times. The rearrangement uses TRBV7-9 and TRBJ1-5; D is unresolved. The length of the CDR3 is 15 residues. CDR1 and CDR2 (germline): SEHNR, FQNEAQ (reference sequence). The V and J ends lost 4 bases and 5 bases respectively, with 15 bases between them. The CDR3 region is CASSSSEGPDQPQHF. CDR3 bases: TGTGCCAGCAGCTCGTCGGAGGGCCCAGATCAGCCCCAGCATTTT. The variable domain in full, with the rest retrieved from reference TRBV7-9 and TRBJ1-5, is DTGVSQNPRHKITKRGQNVTFRCDPISEHNRLYWYRQTLGQGPEFLTYFQNEAQLEKSRLLSDRFSAERPKGSFSTLEIQRTEQGDSAMYLCASSSSEGPDQPQHFGDGTRLSIL.

The chain recombines TRBV4-3 with TRBJ1-6; D remains unclear. The CDR3 has 16 amino acids. CDR1 is LGHNA and CDR2 is YSLEER in the germline V gene. V was pared by 0 bases and J by 10 bases, with 16 bases between. The CDR3 loop reads CASSQDLTKETSPLHF. Written as DNA, the CDR3 is TGCGCCAGCAGCCAAGATCTTACAAAGGAAACCTCACCCCTCCACTTT.

The chain joins TRBV4-1 to TRBJ1-4; the D gene is possibly TRBD1 (6 bases). The CDR3 has 15 residues. Germline V gene sequence: CDR1 MGHRA, CDR2 YSYEKL. Trimming took off 0 bases at V and 8 bases at J, with 13 bases between the two ends. As DNA, the CDR3 is TGCGCCAGCAGCCAAGATCGGACGAGGGGGGAAAAACTGTTTTTT. This translates into CASSQDRTRGEKLFF.

The chain combines TRBV4-3 with TRBJ1-2; 11 nucleotides align to TRBD1. With 3 bases clipped from V and 4 bases from J, the junction kept 4 bases outside the gene matches. Germline V CDR1 and CDR2: LGHNA, YSLEER. There are 15 residues in the CDR3. The CDR3 DNA reads as TGCGCCAGCAGCCATGAAGGACAGGGGGCCTATGGCTACACCTTC. Protein: CASSHEGQGAYGYTF.

The V call is TRBV5-1, the J call TRBJ2-1; unclear D gene. The V end was cut by 4 bases, the J end by 8 bases, with 10 bases between. Germline CDR1 reads SGHRS; CDR2 reads YFSETQ. The CDR3 totals 12 residues. CDR3 sequence (DNA): TGCGCCAGCAGCCCCACTAACGATGAGCAGTTCTTC. As protein: CASSPTNDEQFF.

The rearrangement joins TRBV15 to TRBJ2-7; 9 positions agree with TRBD1. The CDR3 is 13 residues long. The germline V gene has CDR1 LNHNV and CDR2 YYDKDF (reference sequence). The junction had 1 base not matched to a gene; V was cut back by 1 base and J by 6 bases. For the CDR3, the DNA is TGTGCCACCAGCAGAGGGGGACAGGGCGAGCAGTACGTC. Translating gives CATSRGGQGEQYV.

This clonotype was observed a handful of times. The rearrangement uses TRBV20-1 and TRBJ2-5, with a possible D match to TRBD2 (6 bases). Germline CDR1 is DFQATT and CDR2 is SNEGSKA (reference sequence). This CDR3 spans 14 amino acids. The V end was cut by 4 bases, the J end by 5 bases, with 17 bases between. CDR3 bases: TGCAGTGCTACGTGGAGGGGCAACGGGGAGACCCAGTACTTC. Encoded protein: CSATWRGNGETQYF.

This clonotype was seen more than once but under ten times. The chain has TRBV12-3 or TRBV12-4 and TRBJ1-6; D unclear. CDR3 length: 11 residues. V was trimmed by 3 bases and J by 15 bases, leaving 9 bases between them. CDR3 sequence reads: CASSFYWDLHF. The CDR3 nucleotides read TGTGCCAGCAGTTTTTATTGGGACCTCCACTTT.

This clonotype appeared many times. CDR3 coding DNA: TGTGCCAGCAGTTACGGCACAGGGATTAGCTATGGCTACACCTTC. The encoded protein is CASSYGTGISYGYTF. V is TRBV6-5 and J is TRBJ1-2, with D perhaps matching TRBD1 (6 bases). CDR3 length: 15 residues. The germline V gene has CDR1 MNHEY and CDR2 SVGAGI. V lost 2 bases to trimming and J lost 4 bases, with 14 bases between them.

This clonotype showed up many times. This chain links TRBV29-1 with TRBJ2-2; either TRBD1 or TRBD2 may supply D (6 bases each). The CDR3 extends over 14 amino acids. CDR1 is SQVTM and CDR2 is ANQGSEA in the germline V gene. Trimming took 3 bases from V and 5 from J, leaving 13 bases between them. In DNA form, the CDR3 reads TGCAGCGTTGAGTGGGGGGCAAAGACCGGGGAGCTGTTTTTT. Translation gives CSVEWGAKTGELFF.

The chain recombines TRBV30 with TRBJ2-5; D gene unclear. This CDR3 is 12 amino acids long. Deletions cut 3 bases from V and 4 bases from J, with 9 bases between. Germline assignment: CDR1 GTSNPN and CDR2 SVGIG (reference sequence). In DNA, the CDR3 is TGTGCCTGGAGCCTTACCCGAGAGACCCAGTACTTC. Translation: CAWSLTRETQYF.

V usage is TRBV20-1 and J usage is TRBJ2-7; tentatively, D is TRBD1 (5 bases). This CDR3 contains 14 residues. The V end lost 0 bases, the J end lost 7 bases, and 16 bases lay between the germline ends. Germline loops: CDR1 DFQATT, CDR2 SNEGSKA (reference sequence). In DNA form, the CDR3 reads TGCAGTGCTAGAGATCCGGACACACTTGGGGAGCAGTACGTC. Translating gives CSARDPDTLGEQYV.

The rearrangement uses TRBV4-3 and TRBJ2-5, with D possibly being TRBD2 (5 bases). The CDR3 consists of 15 residues. Germline V gene data show CDR1 as LGHNA and CDR2 as YSLEER. V shed 0 bases and J shed 5 bases, with 13 bases lying between them. CDR3 DNA: TGCGCCAGCAGCCAAGATGTGACGGAGGCTGAGACCCAGTACTTC. Translated, it gives CASSQDVTEAETQYF.

The chain employs TRBV9 and TRBJ2-2; no definite D call. Trimming took 4 bases from V and 7 from J, leaving 11 bases between them. The germline gives CDR1 SGDLS, CDR2 YYNGEE. The CDR3 is 13 residues long. CDR3 loop: CASSPRWDGELFF. For the CDR3, the DNA is TGTGCCAGCAGCCCCCGCTGGGACGGGGAGCTGTTTTTT.

This clonotype was detected only a few times. This chain connects TRBV19 to TRBJ1-5, with 7 bases aligning to TRBD1. After removal of 3 bases from V and 7 bases from J, the junction contained 9 bases not matched to a gene. The CDR3 totals 15 residues. Germline V gene lookup returns CDR1 LNHDA and CDR2 SQIVND (reference sequence). The CDR3 loop reads CASSMVTGIKQPQHF. DNA of the CDR3: TGTGCCAGTAGTATGGTGACAGGGATAAAACAGCCCCAGCATTTT.

This clonotype was seen a handful of times. The chain carries TRBV5-1 and TRBJ2-5, with D maybe TRBD1 (6 bases). Between the trimmed V and J ends, which lost 3 bases and 4 bases, there was a span of 13 bases. Germline CDR1 and CDR2: SGHRS and YFSETQ. The CDR3 consists of 14 residues. Here the CDR3 reads CASSYWTVVETQYF. The CDR3 nucleotides read TGCGCCAGCAGCTACTGGACAGTGGTAGAGACCCAGTACTTC.

V gene TRBV9 combines with J gene TRBJ1-1; D may be TRBD1 (5 bases). This CDR3 has 15 residues. CDR1 and CDR2 from the germline V gene are SGDLS and YYNGEE. Trimming left V 0 bases short and J 0 bases short, with 9 bases between. CDR3 in DNA: TGTGCCAGCAGCGTAGGACAGAAGATGAACACTGAAGCTTTCTTT. Encoded protein: CASSVGQKMNTEAFF.

In this sample, this clonotype turned up a few times. This chain joins TRBV19 and TRBJ1-1, with unresolved D. Germline values: CDR1 LNHDA, CDR2 SQIVND (reference sequence). V was pared by 1 base and J by 9 bases, with 9 bases between. This CDR3 is 12 amino acids long. CDR3 protein: CASSIVGYQAFF. The DNA of the CDR3 is TGTGCCAGTAGTATAGTCGGCTATCAAGCTTTCTTT.

This clonotype showed up just a few times. This chain connects TRBV18 to TRBJ1-2; D gene unclear. Germline V gene lookup returns CDR1 KGHSH and CDR2 LQKENI. V lost 3 bases and J lost 2, with 13 bases in between. CDR3 length: 15 amino acids. The CDR3 loop is CASSPREEPNYGYTF. The CDR3 DNA reads as TGTGCCAGCTCACCTCGTGAGGAACCCAACTATGGCTACACCTTC.

This clonotype has just a few counts. This rearrangement joins TRBV6-5 to TRBJ1-4, with D uncertain. CDR3 length: 15 amino acids. V was trimmed by 2 bases and J by 7 bases, leaving 14 bases between them. Per germline, CDR1 MNHEY and CDR2 SVGAGI. CDR3 sequence: CASSYTRAEGEKLFF. CDR3 coding DNA: TGTGCCAGCAGTTACACCCGGGCCGAGGGTGAAAAACTGTTTTTT.

This clonotype has only one observation. Germline and junction disagree at one end, which may indicate a read error. J is TRBJ1-1 and V is TRBV6-1; 7 bases are shared with TRBD1. CDR1 and CDR2 (germline): MNHNS, SASEGT. The CDR3 spans 16 residues. The CDR3 nucleotides are TGTACCAGCAAATCTCCACTCCGGGACAGAGACACTGAAGCTTTCTTT. Its translation is CTSKSPLRDRDTEAFF.

This clonotype was counted between two and nine times. V gene TRBV6-2 or TRBV6-3 combines with J gene TRBJ1-1, with TRBD1 matching 7 bases. J was trimmed by 4 bases and V by 5 bases; bases with no gene match: 16. The CDR3 runs to 17 residues. CDR1 MNHEY and CDR2 SVGEGT come from the germline V gene. CDR3 in amino acids: CASSPLTGEVEGTEAFF. CDR3 nucleotides: TGTGCCAGCAGTCCACTCACAGGGGAGGTCGAGGGCACTGAAGCTTTCTTT.

The gene calls are TRBV5-4 and TRBJ2-2, with a tentative D call TRBD2 (6 bases). The CDR3 contains 13 residues. CDR1 is SGHNT, CDR2 YYREEE, per germline (reference sequence). The germline V and J ends were trimmed by 4 bases and 7 bases, with 11 bases remaining between them. The CDR3 region has the DNA TGTGCCAGCAGCCGGACGGGGGTCGGGGAGCTGTTTTTT. Its translation: CASSRTGVGELFF.

This chain joins TRBV3-1 and TRBJ2-1, with D possibly TRBD2 on 5 matching bases. The V gene's germline CDR1 is LGHDT and CDR2 YNNKEL (reference sequence). This CDR3 contains 14 residues. V gave up 3 bases and J gave up 3 bases, with 9 bases separating them. The CDR3 region has the DNA TGTGCCAGCAGCCACTATCGGGGCTACAATGAGCAGTTCTTC. Protein sequence: CASSHYRGYNEQFF.

The J gene is TRBJ2-1, the V gene TRBV7-2; perhaps TRBD2 as D (5 bases). The V and J ends lost 0 bases and 4 bases respectively, with 16 bases between them. The CDR3 has 17 residues. Germline V gene sequence: CDR1 SGHTA, CDR2 FQGNSA. The DNA of the CDR3 is TGTGCCAGCAGCTTAGCGGACCGGGGTTTTAGGTACAATGAGCAGTTCTTC. Protein product: CASSLADRGFRYNEQFF. The complete variable domain, with remaining parts taken from reference TRBV7-2 and TRBJ2-1, reads GAGVSQSPSNKVTEKGKDVELRCDPISGHTALYWYRQSLGQGLEFLIYFQGNSAPDKSGLPSDRFSAERTGGSVSTLTIQRTQQEDSAVYLCASSLADRGFRYNEQFFGPGTRLTVL.

The genes are TRBV10-3 and TRBJ2-5; 8 bases are a match to TRBD1. The ends lost 4 bases at V and 4 bases at J; junction bases unmatched: 2. Germline V CDR1 and CDR2: ENHRY, SYGVKD. The CDR3 has 13 residues. The CDR3, as DNA: TGTGCCATCAGTGTGCAGGGGGCAGAGACCCAGTACTTC. Encoded protein: CAISVQGAETQYF.

This clonotype was picked up many times. The chain carries TRBV7-9 and TRBJ1-6, with no clear D. The CDR3 length is 13 residues. CDR1 is SEHNR, CDR2 FQNEAQ, per germline (reference sequence). The ends were cut back, 4 bases at V and 12 bases at J, with 13 bases in the middle. Written as DNA, the CDR3 is TGTGCCAGCAGCTCTCAGGACCTGGGACCCCTCCACTTT. Encoded protein: CASSSQDLGPLHF. The complete variable domain, with remaining parts taken from reference TRBV7-9 and TRBJ1-6, reads DTGVSQNPRHKITKRGQNVTFRCDPISEHNRLYWYRQTLGQGPEFLTYFQNEAQLEKSRLLSDRFSAERPKGSFSTLEIQRTEQGDSAMYLCASSSQDLGPLHFGNGTRLTVT.

This clonotype was seen only a few times. The chain carries TRBV6-5 and TRBJ1-3; D gene ambiguous. The CDR3 sequence is 15 residues long. Per the germline V gene, CDR1 is MNHEY and CDR2 is SVGAGI. Trimming shortened V by 2 bases and J by 4 bases, and 12 bases separated the two germline ends. For the CDR3, the DNA is TGTGCCAGCAGTTACGGATCCGGTGCCGGAAACACCATATATTTT. Translation gives CASSYGSGAGNTIYF.